This T cell receptor (beta chain) was profiled in a study of glioma-infiltrating T cells. As for the study in general: Samples included WHO grade II oligodendrogliomas or astrocytomas and initial-diagnosis grade IV glioblastomas. Presurgical dexamethasone in glioma patients lasted six or fewer days. Target coverage was about 4- to 10-fold for about 940,000 blood T cells.

V was shortened by 3 bases and J by 3 bases, with 11 bases between the two germline ends. This CDR3 has 14 residues. Germline-derived CDR1 and CDR2 are SGHAT and FQDESV (reference sequence). TCR alpha and beta CDR3 regions were amplified from RNA using iRepertoire nested multiplex PCR. Input was about 85-450 ng of tissue mRNA or PBMC total RNA. TCRdb re-analysed the multiplex PCR reads in MiXCR, keeping a single row per CDR3 protein. The repertoire holds about 400,000 distinct CDR3 sequences, with roughly two fifths as singletons. The sample was glioma tissue, nonneoplastic brain tissue, or PBMCs (not recorded which). This sequence joins TRBV11-1 and TRBJ1-1, with a weak D call TRBD1 (5 bases). The receptor's source is a human donor with low-grade glioma or glioblastoma, undergoing nonglioma brain surgery, or in good health (not recorded which). The DNA of the CDR3 is TGTGCCAGCAGCTTTTCAGGGAGCTACACTGAAGCTTTCTTT. As protein: CASSFSGSYTEAFF.